This section outlines one T cell receptor beta chain sequence together with its context. Trimming removed 6 bases from V and 2 bases from J; junction bases left unmatched: 10. Germline CDR1 is MNHEY and CDR2 is SMNVEV (reference sequence). CDR3 size: 16 residues. The data were taken from a study of blood T cell repertoires in COVID-19. Study information: COVID-19 samples, acute and convalescent, were from the United States, Italy and Spain.

Per the authors' pipeline: Using reference gene primer amplification, nucleated cell counts were estimated. Clones were read by immunoSEQ multiplex PCR, and TCRdb kept only the in-frame ones, dropping some. V and J calls and clone size are given by that table; D and trimming were obtained from the DNA. The sample has 200,000 to 250,000 clones, more than 75% seen once. The V call is TRBV27, the J call TRBJ2-7; TRBD2 aligns across 10 bases. The sequenced sample consisted of peripheral blood. The TCR originated in an elderly man with acute or convalescent COVID-19. The CDR3 reads CASSRPLAGKAYEQYF. The CDR3 bases are TGTGCCAGCAGCCGCCCACTAGCGGGAAAAGCCTACGAGCAGTACTTC.